The T cell receptor beta chain described here comes from a study of T cell responses to AZD1222 COVID-19 vaccine (dated by TCRdb to the early 2020s). Background on the whole study: TCR sequencing covered roughly 230 trial participants: about 210 given two doses of AZD1222 and around 25 given two doses of MenACWY control vaccine. Trial participants were enrolled into age subgroups of 18-55, 56-69 and 70-plus years, which contained around 150, 28 and 57 TCR-sequenced participants, respectively.

Overall study results and their limits: The vaccine-associated CD4 TCRs covered the entire spike protein, and the dominant responses fell in regions 160-218 and 743-854. Participants were mostly white British, with more females than males. The authors suggested clonal diversity may have been underestimated. Reportedly, close to half of the unique spike-specific TCRs recognized epitopes lying outside the regions that are mutated in the B.1.351 and B.1.1.7 variants. Because no samples from the day 14 peak response were available, repertoires could be characterized only after the peak T cell response. Only six or seven AZD1222 recipients were SARS-CoV-2 seropositive at baseline, limiting conclusions about previously exposed vaccinees. The 56-69-year group was small, and its depth increase did not reach significance, likely because of low power. After two AZD1222 doses, both the breadth and the depth of spike-specific TCRs were significantly higher than at day 0 and than in MenACWY recipients.

The CDR3 runs 14 amino acids, cysteine and phenylalanine included. Only the CDR3 part of the read is kept: 42 bases, read in frame from the first base. V loses 10 bases, J loses 7 bases, and the germline ends lie 17 bases apart. CDR1 is given as MNHEY and CDR2 as SVGAGI, both from the germline V gene. The CDR3 regions of human TCRbeta chains were analyzed by immunosequencing. As for the original processing: Repertoire TCRs were matched against a reference library of SARS-CoV-2-specific TCRs generated with the MIRA antigen-specificity platform. Breadth was defined as the fraction of unique TCRs that were SARS-CoV-2-associated, and depth was defined as the fraction of total T cells that were SARS-CoV-2-associated. Using the MIRA data, every spike-specific TCR was mapped to the spike region that the TCR reacted to and assigned to either a CD4 or a CD8 class. Log10-transformed breadth and depth values were compared by one-way ANOVA with Sidak's multiple comparisons tests. TCRdb mirrors the immuneACCESS table, restricted to in-frame sequences. Some clones are absent from its copies; in checked studies, under half trace to an unresolved V gene, and the reason for the others is unknown. Clonal size and the V and J genes are those of that table, whereas D and trimming came from the DNA. The sample table shows 95,000 to 150,000 clones, and approximately 90% are seen once. Roughly 4.2% of the sample goes to the ten largest clones.

Points on this clone: The target of this receptor is not known. Base qualities are not at hand, and no much larger clone is one base apart.

The sample's time point label is to be understood as: about 28 days (+/-7) after the second vaccine dose. The meaning of the sample's treatment or condition label: meningococcal conjugate vaccine given as trial control. The vaccinee samples were drawn from two UK trials, COV001 and COV002, one of which was a single-blind randomized controlled phase 2/3 trial testing AZD1222 (ChAdOx1 nCoV-19) in healthy adults. For TCRbeta chain sequencing, PBMC samples from trial participants were taken at day 0 and at day 28 after the second dose. In this chain, TRBV6-5 is recombined with TRBJ1-6; no D segment can be confidently identified. The material sequenced was peripheral blood, taken 28 days after the second dose of the MenACWY control vaccine. The receptor's source is an adult who received the MenACWY meningococcal vaccine as a control. The CDR3 here reads CAIAGLEGNSPLHF. The sequenced DNA is TGTGCCATCGCGGGCCTGGAGGGAAATTCACCCCTCCACTTT.